The sequence of this TCR beta chain was determined in a study of OX40 agonist ivuxolimab in advanced cancers. Study context: Mean age about 60 years, range roughly 20 to 85; roughly 82% male.

About this clone itself: The antigen is unknown.

This table comes from immunoSEQ multiplex PCR, and its TCRdb copy is limited to in-frame clones, with some not included. The sample lists tens of thousands of clones, less than 95% occurring once. Overall study results and limits: Expanded peripheral T cell antigen specificity was not determined. CD8+ T cells were the subset that, on average, had more expanded clones than CD4+. Partial responders at 0.1-3.0 mg/kg showed near-lowest clonal expansion.

The CDR3 contains 15 residues. The germline V gene encodes CDR1 MNHEY and CDR2 SMNVEV (reference sequence). V was clipped by 6 bases and J by 7 bases, with 19 bases between them. This chain connects TRBV27 to TRBJ2-1, with D possibly being TRBD1 (6 bases). This sample comprised CD4+ or CD8+ T cells sorted from blood, obtained in a trial of the OX40 agonist ivuxolimab. The clonotype was recovered from an adult with an advanced solid tumor such as melanoma, head and neck, liver or kidney cancer. CDR3 sequence reads: CASRGQGKVGNEQFF. DNA of the CDR3: TGTGCCAGCAGAGGGCAGGGGAAAGTTGGAAATGAGCAGTTCTTC.